This TCR beta chain was sequenced during a study of shared clonotypes between healthy human individuals. The data were produced by immunoSEQ multiplex PCR, yet TCRdb's version contains in-frame clones alone and is incomplete. The sample records about 600,000 clones, approximately 97% being singletons. In germline, CDR1 is LNHDA, CDR2 SQIVND (reference sequence). With V trimmed by 7 bases and J by 8 bases, 11 bases remained unmatched. CDR3 size: 15 residues. The clonotype comes from a woman in her 30s in good health. The chain employs TRBV19 and TRBJ1-4, with 9 bases matching TRBD1. What was sequenced was naive CD4+ T cells sorted from blood. Described subset: CD45RA+ positively selected. CDR3 sequence (DNA): TGTGCCAGTACCGCCGGGGGACAGGGTTGGGAAAAACTGTTTTTT. It codes for CASTAGGQGWEKLFF. The entire variable domain, with the rest obtained from reference TRBV19 and TRBJ1-4, is as follows: DGGITQSPKYLFRKEGQNVTLSCEQNLNHDAMYWYRQDPGQGLRLIYYSQIVNDFQKGDIAEGYSVSREKKESFPLTVTSAQKNPTAFYLCASTAGGQGWEKLFFGSGTQLSVL.